Presented here are 24 T cell receptor beta chains from one specimen sequenced in a study of blood T cell repertoires in COVID-19 (dated by TCRdb to the early 2020s). Library preparation used the immunoSEQ multiplex PCR assay. This is the immuneACCESS table as TCRdb keeps it, with only in-frame sequences that have V and J called. A part of the clones is gone; compared with another copy, unresolved V genes explain less than half, and the rest is unexplained. The sample includes under 60,000 clones, with about 86% observed a single time. About 6.5% of the sample lies in the top ten. Sequenced sample: peripheral blood. The receptors stem from a woman in her sixties or seventies with COVID-19, enrolled during active disease.

The CDR3 sequence: CASSPRDGLGTEAFF. The DNA of the CDR3 is TGTGCCAGCAGCCCCCGTGATGGGCTCGGCACTGAAGCTTTCTTT. This chain connects TRBV9 to TRBJ1-1; D unresolved. Trimming removed 4 bases from V and 4 bases from J, with 17 bases in between. Per the germline V gene, CDR1 is SGDLS and CDR2 is YYNGEE. This CDR3 is 15 amino acids long.

This clone was detected once. The chain couples TRBV6-5 to TRBJ2-1; 7 bases are shared with TRBD1. This CDR3 is built from 16 residues. J was trimmed by 4 bases and V by 4 bases; bases with no gene match: 10. Germline V gene lookup returns CDR1 MNHEY and CDR2 SVGAGI. This CDR3 is CASSLRPGTVYNEQFF. CDR3 in DNA: TGTGCCAGCAGTTTACGGCCCGGGACAGTGTACAATGAGCAGTTCTTC.

The rearrangement joins TRBV11-3 to TRBJ1-6; 8 bases are shared with TRBD1. Germline V gene lookup returns CDR1 SGHNT and CDR2 YENEEA. CDR3 length: 14 residues. The V and J ends lost 6 bases and 7 bases, in that order; junction bases with no gene match: 5. The DNA of the CDR3 is TGTGCCAGCAGTTTCAGGGGGCGAAATTCACCCCTCCACTTT. Amino acids: CASSFRGRNSPLHF.

V and J are TRBV14 and TRBJ2-5; a possible D gene is TRBD1 (6 bases). Germline V gene lookup returns CDR1 SGHDN and CDR2 FVKESK. The germline V and J ends were trimmed by 4 bases and 1 base, with 16 bases remaining between them. The CDR3 spans 16 residues. The CDR3 protein is CASSRSKWTVQETQYF. CDR3 DNA sequence: TGTGCCAGCAGCCGAAGCAAATGGACAGTCCAAGAGACCCAGTACTTC.

This clone is labeled medium-sized. The chain employs TRBV6-4 and TRBJ2-1; 7 positions agree with TRBD2. Trimming took 3 bases from V and 5 from J; bases not matched to a gene: 4. CDR1 is MRHNA and CDR2 is SNTAGT in the germline V gene. There are 14 residues in the CDR3. The CDR3 sequence is CASSEASGNNEQFF. The CDR3 DNA follows: TGTGCCAGCAGTGAGGCTAGCGGAAACAATGAGCAGTTCTTC.

The rearrangement joins TRBV3-1 (or the pseudogene TRBV3-2) to TRBJ2-1; possible D gene TRBD2, 5 bases. This CDR3 is built from 17 residues. Germline assignment: CDR1 LGHDT and CDR2 YNNKEL (reference sequence). V was cut by 0 bases and J by 5 bases, with 17 bases left in between. The CDR3 coding sequence is TGTGCCAGCAGCCAAGATTGGAGGCTAAAAACCAACAATGAGCAGTTCTTC. The encoded protein is CASSQDWRLKTNNEQFF.

The table lists this clone with a count of one. The gene calls are TRBV28 and TRBJ1-5; TRBD1 aligns across 10 bases. Germline V gene sequence: CDR1 MDHEN, CDR2 SYDVKM. V shed 6 bases and J 7 bases; nucleotides not matched to a gene: 9. This CDR3 has 15 amino acids. The CDR3 loop reads CASSPRDRGLQPQHF. DNA of the CDR3: TGTGCCAGCAGCCCTAGGGACAGGGGATTACAGCCCCAGCATTTT.

The chain is built from TRBV12-3 or TRBV12-4 and TRBJ1-4; D is unclear. Deletions cut 5 bases from V and 8 bases from J, with 9 bases between. The CDR3 is 12 residues long. The CDR3 spells CASSLSTEKLFF. The CDR3 region has the DNA TGTGCCAGCAGTCTATCGACAGAAAAACTGTTTTTT.

The rearrangement joins TRBV11-2 to TRBJ2-2, with D possibly being TRBD2 (5 bases). The germline gives CDR1 SGHAT, CDR2 FQNNGV. The CDR3 length is 16 residues. Trimming took off 1 base at V and 2 bases at J, with 11 bases between the two ends. The CDR3 region has the DNA TGTGCCAGCAGCTTAGTTTGGACTCTCAACACCGGGGAGCTGTTTTTT. The encoded protein is CASSLVWTLNTGELFF.

The J gene is TRBJ1-3, the V gene TRBV3-1 (or the pseudogene TRBV3-2); no clear D. CDR3 length: 16 amino acids. Germline V CDR1 and CDR2: LGHDT, YNNKEL (reference sequence). Trimming left V 2 bases short and J 0 bases short, with 11 bases between. The chain's CDR3 is CASSQPPMSSGNTIYF. The DNA for the CDR3 is TGTGCCAGCAGCCAACCTCCTATGAGCTCTGGAAACACCATATATTTT.

V gene TRBV10-3 combines with J gene TRBJ1-2; possibly TRBD1 for D (5 bases). The CDR3 totals 17 residues. Germline lookup yields CDR1 ENHRY and CDR2 SYGVKD. V was clipped by 0 bases and J by 3 bases, with 17 bases between them. CDR3 DNA: TGTGCCATCAGTGAGTCTCGCCGGACACCGGGAGACTATGGCTACACCTTC. This gives the protein CAISESRRTPGDYGYTF.

A single count supports this clone. The chain carries TRBV27 and TRBJ1-1, with 7 bases aligning to TRBD1. This CDR3 has 13 amino acids. After removal of 7 bases from V and 1 base from J, the junction contained 3 bases not matched to a gene. Germline CDR1 MNHEY, CDR2 SMNVEV (reference sequence). CDR3 sequence reads: CASTTGKNTEAFF. CDR3 nucleotides: TGTGCCAGCACGACAGGGAAGAACACTGAAGCTTTCTTT.

This chain uses TRBV6-1 with TRBJ2-7; TRBD2 agrees at 11 bases. CDR3 length: 14 amino acids. V was clipped by 2 bases and J by 3 bases; unmatched bases: 0. CDR1 is MNHNS and CDR2 is SASEGT in the germline V gene. The CDR3 spells CASSETSGSYEQYF. The DNA for the CDR3 is TGTGCCAGCAGTGAAACTAGCGGGAGCTACGAGCAGTACTTC.

The table lists this clone with a few counts. In DNA form, the CDR3 reads TGTGCCAGCAGCCGGGCAGAACACACTGAAGCTTTCTTT. Encoded protein: CASSRAEHTEAFF. The V gene is TRBV3-1 (or the pseudogene TRBV3-2), the J gene TRBJ1-1; D gene uncertain. The V end lost 4 bases, the J end lost 3 bases, and 9 bases lay between the germline ends. CDR1 is LGHDT, CDR2 YNNKEL, per germline (reference sequence). This CDR3 is 13 amino acids long.

The chain combines TRBV28 with TRBJ1-3; 8 bases match TRBD1. CDR1 is MDHEN, CDR2 SYDVKM, per germline. This CDR3 contains 15 residues. Trimming at V came to 7 bases and at J to 2 bases, leaving 7 bases not matched to a gene. The CDR3, as DNA: TGTGCCAGCAAAATGGGACAGGACACTGGAAACACCATATATTTT. Amino acid sequence: CASKMGQDTGNTIYF.

The rearrangement joins TRBV5-4 to TRBJ1-2, with a tentative D call TRBD1 (6 bases). This CDR3 spans 13 amino acids. The V gene's germline CDR1 is SGHNT and CDR2 YYREEE (reference sequence). Trimming cost V 2 bases and J 2 bases, with 7 bases left between them. For the CDR3, the DNA is TGTGCCAGCAGCTTTGGGACAAACTATGGCTACACCTTC. Its protein product is CASSFGTNYGYTF.

The CDR3 DNA reads TGTGCCAGCAGGGATACAGGGGGCGGTCAGCCCCAGCATTTT. Residues: CASRDTGGGQPQHF. This rearrangement joins TRBV6-6 to TRBJ1-5; 9 bases are shared with TRBD1. This CDR3 is 14 amino acids long. The germline V gene encodes CDR1 MNHNY and CDR2 SVGAGI (reference sequence). The ends lost 6 bases at V and 6 bases at J; junction bases unmatched: 6.

This clone appeared a few times. The chain recombines TRBV4-2 with TRBJ2-7; 8 bases fit TRBD2. Trimming at V came to 2 bases and at J to 1 base, leaving 4 bases not matched to a gene. Germline assignment: CDR1 LGHNA and CDR2 YNFKEQ. The CDR3 runs 15 residues. The CDR3: CASSQMSGGSYEQYF. The CDR3, as DNA: TGTGCCAGCAGCCAAATGAGCGGGGGATCCTACGAGCAGTACTTC.

The chain is built from TRBV27 and TRBJ2-4; a possible D gene is TRBD1 (5 bases). Trimming cost V 6 bases and J 0 bases, with 15 bases left between them. The CDR3 totals 16 residues. Germline V gene data show CDR1 as MNHEY and CDR2 as SMNVEV (reference sequence). The CDR3 is CASRISGAVAKNIQYF. The CDR3 region has the DNA TGTGCCAGCAGAATCTCTGGGGCAGTAGCCAAAAACATTCAGTACTTC.

The chain recombines TRBV6-5 with TRBJ2-2, with D maybe TRBD2 (5 bases). CDR1 and CDR2 from the germline V gene are MNHEY and SVGAGI. V lost 5 bases and J lost 4, with 11 bases in between. The CDR3 covers 14 residues. DNA for the CDR3: TGTGCCAGCAGTCCCGGACTTCTCACCGGGGAGCTGTTTTTT. Protein product: CASSPGLLTGELFF.

The V and J genes are TRBV28 and TRBJ2-5; 7 bases are a match to TRBD2. The length of the CDR3 is 15 residues. Germline-derived CDR1 and CDR2 are MDHEN and SYDVKM. J lost 3 bases, V lost 3 bases, and 7 bases had no gene match. CDR3 sequence reads: CASSFTSVREETQYF. The CDR3 DNA is TGTGCCAGCAGTTTTACTAGCGTCAGGGAAGAGACCCAGTACTTC. Using reference TRBV28 and TRBJ2-5 for the parts outside the CDR3, the full variable domain is DVKVTQSSRYLVKRTGEKVFLECVQDMDHENMFWYRQDPGLGLRLIYFSYDVKMKEKGDIPEGYSVSREKKERFSLILESASTNQTSMYLCASSFTSVREETQYFGPGTRLLVL.

The J gene is TRBJ1-1, the V gene TRBV29-1, with 7 bases lining up with TRBD1. The CDR3 sequence is 14 residues long. In germline, CDR1 is SQVTM, CDR2 ANQGSEA. The V segment lost 6 bases and the J segment 0 bases; nucleotides outside the gene matches: 7. In DNA form, the CDR3 reads TGCAGCGTGTCAAAACAGGGGATGAACACTGAAGCTTTCTTT. Translation: CSVSKQGMNTEAFF.

Remarks on this clone: Distinct nucleotide sequences in the sample also encode this CDR3. CDR3 DNA: TGTGCCTGGGGGACAGGGGGCACTGAAGCTTTCTTT. Amino acids: CAWGTGGTEAFF. The chain is built from TRBV30 and TRBJ1-1; 11 bases are a match to TRBD1. The germline gives CDR1 GTSNPN, CDR2 SVGIG (reference sequence). Trimming cost V 5 bases and J 4 bases; bases outside gene matches: 0. The CDR3 covers 12 residues. Using reference TRBV30 and TRBJ1-1 for the parts outside the CDR3, the full variable domain is SQTIHQWPATLVQPVGSPLSLECTVEGTSNPNLYWYRQAAGRGLQLLFYSVGIGQISSEVPQNLSASRPQDRQFILSSKKLLLSDSGFYLCAWGTGGTEAFFGQGTRLTVV.

The chain employs TRBV19 and TRBJ1-6, with a weak D call TRBD1 (5 bases). This CDR3 has 13 amino acids. V was cut by 7 bases and J by 10 bases, with 14 bases left in between. Germline V gene lookup returns CDR1 LNHDA and CDR2 SQIVND (reference sequence). CDR3 bases: TGTGCCAGTAAGGATTTTGGGGGGTCACCCCTCCACTTT. It is translated as CASKDFGGSPLHF. The whole variable domain, remainder taken from reference TRBV19 and TRBJ1-6, is DGGITQSPKYLFRKEGQNVTLSCEQNLNHDAMYWYRQDPGQGLRLIYYSQIVNDFQKGDIAEGYSVSREKKESFPLTVTSAQKNPTAFYLCASKDFGGSPLHFGNGTRLTVT.